The present T cell receptor beta chain was sequenced within a study of high-grade serous ovarian cancer treatment subgroups. Overall study findings and caveats: TCR relatedness rose with neoantigen level and trended with mutation load.

TCRdb keeps only in-frame clones here, not all; method: immunoSEQ multiplex PCR. The top ten hold approximately 10% of the sample, which has 7,600 or so clones, 65% to 80% seen once. As regards this clone: Its antigen is unidentified.

The tumor samples were collected prior to definitive surgery or chemotherapy. Trimming took 3 bases from V and 3 from J; bases not matched to a gene: 4. CDR1 SGHTA and CDR2 FQGNSA come from the germline V gene. The CDR3 extends over 16 amino acids. This chain uses TRBV7-2 with TRBJ2-3; 12 bases line up with TRBD2. The sequenced sample consisted of tumor tissue. The receptor was derived from a human donor with high-grade serous ovarian cancer. CDR3 sequence: CASSLLAGGWTDTQYF. The CDR3 region has the DNA TGTGCCAGCAGCTTGCTAGCGGGAGGGTGGACAGATACGCAGTATTTT.